This T cell receptor (beta chain) is drawn from a study of human T cells and chemical hapten exposure. This clonotype showed up just a few times. Trimming left V 2 bases short and J 0 bases short, with 17 bases between. The length of the CDR3 is 18 residues. The time point: patch test 2, 6 weeks after DPC sensitization. This sample's treatment: therapeutic diphenylcyclopropenone sensitization with weekly scalp DPC. A single record per CDR3 protein comes from TCRdb applying MiXCR to the RACE reads. Seen here are more than 85,000 distinct CDR3 sequences, 9.5% to 12% observed once, and the top ten hold roughly 2.2%.

Sequences were derived from whole blood, sampled in connection with sensitization to the hapten diphenylcyclopropenone (DPC). This TCR was sampled from a man aged 40-55 years with alopecia areata. Some clones in this sample may be carry-over from other donors' samples. The gene calls are TRBV12-3 or TRBV12-4 and TRBJ1-3; D perhaps matches TRBD1 (6 bases). The CDR3 sequence is CASSLIRPGQPSGNTIYF. Here the CDR3 DNA reads TGTGCCAGCAGTTTAATCCGCCCCGGACAGCCCTCTGGAAACACCATATATTTT.